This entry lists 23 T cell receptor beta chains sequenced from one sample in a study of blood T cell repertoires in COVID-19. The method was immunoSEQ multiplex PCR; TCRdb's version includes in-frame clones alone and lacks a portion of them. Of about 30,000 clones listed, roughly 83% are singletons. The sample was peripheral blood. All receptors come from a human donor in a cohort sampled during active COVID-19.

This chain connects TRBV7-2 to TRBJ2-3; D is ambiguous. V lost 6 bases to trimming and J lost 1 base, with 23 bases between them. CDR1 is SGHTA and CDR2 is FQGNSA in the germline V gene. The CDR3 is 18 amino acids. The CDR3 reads CASSLNPKRFFRTDTQYF. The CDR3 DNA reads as TGTGCCAGCAGTCTTAACCCGAAACGGTTTTTTCGCACAGATACGCAGTATTTT.

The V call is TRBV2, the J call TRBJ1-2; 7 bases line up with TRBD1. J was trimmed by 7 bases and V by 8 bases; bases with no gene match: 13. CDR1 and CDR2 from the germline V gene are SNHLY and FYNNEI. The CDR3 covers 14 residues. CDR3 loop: CASHFVDREGGYTF. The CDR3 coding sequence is TGTGCCAGCCATTTTGTTGACAGGGAAGGTGGCTACACCTTC.

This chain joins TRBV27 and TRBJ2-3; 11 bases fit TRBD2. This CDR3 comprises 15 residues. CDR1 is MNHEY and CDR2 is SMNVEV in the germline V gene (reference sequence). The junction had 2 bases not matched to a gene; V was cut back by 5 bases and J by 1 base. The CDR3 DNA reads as TGTGCCAGCAGTCTAGCGGGAGGCCGCACAGATACGCAGTATTTT. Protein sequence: CASSLAGGRTDTQYF.

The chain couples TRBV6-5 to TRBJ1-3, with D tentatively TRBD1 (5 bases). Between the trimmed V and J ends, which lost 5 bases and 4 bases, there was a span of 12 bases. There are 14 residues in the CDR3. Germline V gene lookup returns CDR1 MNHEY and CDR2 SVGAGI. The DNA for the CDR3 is TGTGCCAGCAGTCGGGACTTGGGAGGAAACACCATATATTTT. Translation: CASSRDLGGNTIYF.

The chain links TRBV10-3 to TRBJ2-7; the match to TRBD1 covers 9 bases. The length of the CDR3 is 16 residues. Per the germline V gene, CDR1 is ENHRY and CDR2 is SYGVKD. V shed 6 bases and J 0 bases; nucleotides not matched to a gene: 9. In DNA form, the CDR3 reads TGTGCCATCAGCCCAGGACAGGGGTCCTACTCCTACGAGCAGTACTTC. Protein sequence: CAISPGQGSYSYEQYF.

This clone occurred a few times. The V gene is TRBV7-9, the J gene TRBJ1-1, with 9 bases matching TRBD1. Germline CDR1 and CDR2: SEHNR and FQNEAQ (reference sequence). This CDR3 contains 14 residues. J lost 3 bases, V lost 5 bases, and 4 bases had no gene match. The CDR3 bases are TGTGCCAGCAGCGCCGGACAGGGGCACACTGAAGCTTTCTTT. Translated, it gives CASSAGQGHTEAFF.

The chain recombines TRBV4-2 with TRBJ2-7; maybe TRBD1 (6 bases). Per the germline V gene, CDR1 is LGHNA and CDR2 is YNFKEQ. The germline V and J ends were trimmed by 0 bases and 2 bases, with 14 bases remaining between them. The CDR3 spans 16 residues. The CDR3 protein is CASSQEGASVTYEQYF. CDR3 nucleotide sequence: TGTGCCAGCAGCCAAGAGGGGGCCAGCGTAACCTACGAGCAGTACTTC.

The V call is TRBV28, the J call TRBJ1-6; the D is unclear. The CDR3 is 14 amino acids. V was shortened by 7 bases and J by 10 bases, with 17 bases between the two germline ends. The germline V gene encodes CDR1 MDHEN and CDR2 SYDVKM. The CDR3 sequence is CASTFPGSWSPLHF. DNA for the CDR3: TGTGCCAGCACCTTCCCGGGGTCATGGTCACCCCTCCACTTT. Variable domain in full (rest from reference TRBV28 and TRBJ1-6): DVKVTQSSRYLVKRTGEKVFLECVQDMDHENMFWYRQDPGLGLRLIYFSYDVKMKEKGDIPEGYSVSREKKERFSLILESASTNQTSMYLCASTFPGSWSPLHFGNGTRLTVT.

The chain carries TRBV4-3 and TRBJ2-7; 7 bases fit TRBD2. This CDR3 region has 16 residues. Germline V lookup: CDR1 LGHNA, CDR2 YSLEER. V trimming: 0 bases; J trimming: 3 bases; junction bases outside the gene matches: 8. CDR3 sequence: CASSQDRAGVGYEQYF. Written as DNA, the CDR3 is TGCGCCAGCAGCCAAGATCGGGCGGGAGTGGGCTACGAGCAGTACTTC.

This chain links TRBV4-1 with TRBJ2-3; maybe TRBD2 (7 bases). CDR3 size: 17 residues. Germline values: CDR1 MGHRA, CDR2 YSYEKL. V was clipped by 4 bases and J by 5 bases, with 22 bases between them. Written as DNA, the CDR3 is TGCGCCAGCAGCCTCTCAGGAGGGGGGGCGCAAGTAGATACGCAGTATTTT. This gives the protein CASSLSGGGAQVDTQYF.

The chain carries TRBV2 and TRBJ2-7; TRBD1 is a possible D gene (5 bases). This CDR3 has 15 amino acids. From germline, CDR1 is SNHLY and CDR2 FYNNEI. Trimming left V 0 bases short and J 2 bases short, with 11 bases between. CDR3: CASSEAGVGAYEQYF. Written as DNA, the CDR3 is TGTGCCAGCAGTGAAGCAGGGGTCGGCGCCTACGAGCAGTACTTC.

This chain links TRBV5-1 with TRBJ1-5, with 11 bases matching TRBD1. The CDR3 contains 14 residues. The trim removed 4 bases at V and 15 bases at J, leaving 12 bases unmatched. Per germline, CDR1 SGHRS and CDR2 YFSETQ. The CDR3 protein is CASSPGTGGFDLHF. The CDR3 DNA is TGCGCCAGCAGCCCCGGGACAGGGGGGTTCGACTTGCATTTT. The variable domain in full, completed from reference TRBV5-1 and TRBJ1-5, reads KAGVTQTPRYLIKTRGQQVTLSCSPISGHRSVSWYQQTPGQGLQFLFEYFSETQRNKGNFPGRFSGRQFSNSRSEMNVSTLELGDSALYLCASSPGTGGFDLHFGDGTRLSIL.

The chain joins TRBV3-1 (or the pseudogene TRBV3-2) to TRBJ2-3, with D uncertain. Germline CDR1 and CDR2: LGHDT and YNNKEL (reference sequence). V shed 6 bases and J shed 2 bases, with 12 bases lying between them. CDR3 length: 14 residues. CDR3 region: CASSRLPDTDTQYF. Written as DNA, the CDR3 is TGTGCCAGCAGTCGACTTCCGGACACAGATACGCAGTATTTT.

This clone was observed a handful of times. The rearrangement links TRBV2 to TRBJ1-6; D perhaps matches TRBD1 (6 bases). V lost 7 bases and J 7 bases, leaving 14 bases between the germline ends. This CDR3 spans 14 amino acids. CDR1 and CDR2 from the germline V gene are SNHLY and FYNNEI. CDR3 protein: CASTLDSRNSPLHF. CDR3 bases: TGTGCCAGCACCCTGGACAGCAGGAATTCACCCCTCCACTTT.

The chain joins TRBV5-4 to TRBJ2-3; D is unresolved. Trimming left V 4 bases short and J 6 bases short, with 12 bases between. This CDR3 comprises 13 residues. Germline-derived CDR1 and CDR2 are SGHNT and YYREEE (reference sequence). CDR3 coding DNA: TGTGCCAGCAGCGCCTCAGGCATGGATACGCAGTATTTT. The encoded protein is CASSASGMDTQYF.

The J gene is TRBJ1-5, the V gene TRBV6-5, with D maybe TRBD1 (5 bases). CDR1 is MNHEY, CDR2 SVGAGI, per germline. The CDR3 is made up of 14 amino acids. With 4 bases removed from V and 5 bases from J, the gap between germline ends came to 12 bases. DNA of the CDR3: TGTGCCAGCAGTTTTAGGGGAGGCCATCAGCCCCAGCATTTT. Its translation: CASSFRGGHQPQHF.

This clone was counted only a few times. CDR3 sequence reads: CASSFSTSGPGANVLTF. The CDR3 DNA reads TGTGCCAGCAGCTTTTCTACGTCAGGGCCTGGGGCCAACGTCCTGACTTTC. This chain uses TRBV7-9 with TRBJ2-6; D is perhaps TRBD1 (5 bases). The germline gives CDR1 SEHNR, CDR2 FQNEAQ (reference sequence). Trimming cost V 3 bases and J 2 bases, with 14 bases left between them. The CDR3 consists of 17 residues. Full variable domain (outside the CDR3, taken from reference TRBV7-9 and TRBJ2-6): DTGVSQNPRHKITKRGQNVTFRCDPISEHNRLYWYRQTLGQGPEFLTYFQNEAQLEKSRLLSDRFSAERPKGSFSTLEIQRTEQGDSAMYLCASSFSTSGPGANVLTFGAGSRLTVL.

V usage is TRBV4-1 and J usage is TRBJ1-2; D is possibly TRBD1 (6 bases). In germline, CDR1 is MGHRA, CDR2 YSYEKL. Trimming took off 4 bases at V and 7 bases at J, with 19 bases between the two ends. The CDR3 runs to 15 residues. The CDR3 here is CASSPPWQGISGYTF. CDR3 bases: TGCGCCAGCAGCCCTCCTTGGCAGGGGATAAGTGGCTACACCTTC.

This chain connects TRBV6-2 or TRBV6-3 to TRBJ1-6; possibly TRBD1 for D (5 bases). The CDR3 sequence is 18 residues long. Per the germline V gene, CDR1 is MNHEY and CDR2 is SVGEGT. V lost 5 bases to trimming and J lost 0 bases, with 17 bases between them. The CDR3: CASSPGPAGDSYNSPLHF. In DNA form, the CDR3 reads TGTGCCAGCAGTCCGGGGCCGGCGGGGGACTCCTATAATTCACCCCTCCACTTT.

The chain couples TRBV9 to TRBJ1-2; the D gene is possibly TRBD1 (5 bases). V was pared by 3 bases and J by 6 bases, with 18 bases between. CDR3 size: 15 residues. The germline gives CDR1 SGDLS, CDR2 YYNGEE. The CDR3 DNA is TGTGCCAGCAGCGGGAAGACAGCCAGAGTCAATGGCTACACCTTC. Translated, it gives CASSGKTARVNGYTF.

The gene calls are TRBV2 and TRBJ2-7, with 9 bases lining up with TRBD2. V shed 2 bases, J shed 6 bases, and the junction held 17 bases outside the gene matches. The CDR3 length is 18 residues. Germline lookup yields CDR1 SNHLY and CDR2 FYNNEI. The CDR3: CASSEILGRAGGPFEQYF. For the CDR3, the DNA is TGTGCCAGCAGTGAAATTCTTGGCCGGGCGGGGGGGCCGTTCGAGCAGTACTTC.

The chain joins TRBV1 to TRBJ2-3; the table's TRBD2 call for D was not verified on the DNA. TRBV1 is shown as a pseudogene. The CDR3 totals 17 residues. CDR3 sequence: CTSSQDRRGGFTDTQYF. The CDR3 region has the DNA TGCACCAGCAGCCAAGATCGGCGGGGTGGGTTCACAGATACGCAGTATTTT.

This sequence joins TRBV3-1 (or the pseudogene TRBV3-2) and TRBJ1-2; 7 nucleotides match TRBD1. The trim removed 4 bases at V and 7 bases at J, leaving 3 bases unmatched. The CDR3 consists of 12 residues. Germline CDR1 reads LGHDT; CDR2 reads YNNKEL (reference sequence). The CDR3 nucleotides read TGTGCCAGCAGCCCCGGGACAGCTGGCTACACCTTC. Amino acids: CASSPGTAGYTF.